This TCR beta chain was identified during a study of shared clonotypes between healthy human individuals. General study points: The sharing of 5% to 5.5% of naive CD4 clonotypes was seen across a handful of donors.

Each subset's genomic DNA was split evenly across several immunoSEQ plates. Sequencing used immunoSEQ multiplex PCR; TCRdb keeps in-frame clones, though not all of them. Of about 990,000 clones in the sample, around three quarters were seen once. As regards this clone: Its target is unknown. The identical CDR3 is also encoded by other nucleotide sequences in the sample.

V trimming: 0 bases; J trimming: 6 bases; junction bases outside the gene matches: 4. CDR1 is SGHNT, CDR2 YYREEE, per germline (reference sequence). This CDR3 region has 15 residues. The sample was memory CD4+ T cells from PBMCs. Subset defined: CD45RA-negative fraction. The origin of this receptor is a man between 18 and 29 years old in good health. Some clones in this sample may be carry-over from other donors' samples. The chain has TRBV5-4 and TRBJ2-7; 12 nucleotides agree with TRBD2. As DNA, the CDR3 is TGTGCCAGCAGCTTGGGACTAGCGGGAGTGGGCGAGCAGTACTTC. Amino acids: CASSLGLAGVGEQYF.